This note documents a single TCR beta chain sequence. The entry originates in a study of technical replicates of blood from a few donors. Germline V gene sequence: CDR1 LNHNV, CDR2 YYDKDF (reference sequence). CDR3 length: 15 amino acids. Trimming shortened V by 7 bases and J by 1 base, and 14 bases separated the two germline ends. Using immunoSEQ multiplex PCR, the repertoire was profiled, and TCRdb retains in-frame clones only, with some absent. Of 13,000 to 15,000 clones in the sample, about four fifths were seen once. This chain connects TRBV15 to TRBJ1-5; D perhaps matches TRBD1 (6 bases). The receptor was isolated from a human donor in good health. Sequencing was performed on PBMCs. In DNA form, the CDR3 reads TGTGCCACCACAAGCAGGGGCAGGAGCAATCAGCCCCAGCATTTT. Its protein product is CATTSRGRSNQPQHF.